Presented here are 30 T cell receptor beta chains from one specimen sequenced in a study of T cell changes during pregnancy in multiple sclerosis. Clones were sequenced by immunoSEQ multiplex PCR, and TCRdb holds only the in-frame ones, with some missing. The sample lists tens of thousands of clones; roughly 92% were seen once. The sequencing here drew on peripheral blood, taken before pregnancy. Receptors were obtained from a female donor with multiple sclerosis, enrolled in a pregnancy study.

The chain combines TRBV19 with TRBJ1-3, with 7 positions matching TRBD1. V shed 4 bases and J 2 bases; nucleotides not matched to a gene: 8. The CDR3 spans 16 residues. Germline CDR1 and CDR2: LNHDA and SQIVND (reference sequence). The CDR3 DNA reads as TGTGCCAGTAGTAGTGACAGGGAAAGAACTGGAAACACCATATATTTT. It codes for CASSSDRERTGNTIYF.

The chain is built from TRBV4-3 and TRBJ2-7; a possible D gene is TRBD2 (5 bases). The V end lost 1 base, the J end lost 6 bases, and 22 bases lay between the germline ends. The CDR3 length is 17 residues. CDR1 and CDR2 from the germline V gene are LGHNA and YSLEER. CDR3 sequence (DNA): TGCGCCAGCAGCCAAGGTCCGAGCCTAGCTGGCGGGTTCGAGCAGTACTTC. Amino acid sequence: CASSQGPSLAGGFEQYF.

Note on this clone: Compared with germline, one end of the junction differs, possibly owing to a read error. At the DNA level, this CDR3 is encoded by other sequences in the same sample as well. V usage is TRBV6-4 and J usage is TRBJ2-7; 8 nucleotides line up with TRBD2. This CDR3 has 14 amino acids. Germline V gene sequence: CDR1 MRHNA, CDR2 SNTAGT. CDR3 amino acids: CASSPSGSSYEQYF. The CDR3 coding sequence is TGCGCCAGCAGTCCCAGCGGGAGCTCCTACGAGCAGTACTTC.

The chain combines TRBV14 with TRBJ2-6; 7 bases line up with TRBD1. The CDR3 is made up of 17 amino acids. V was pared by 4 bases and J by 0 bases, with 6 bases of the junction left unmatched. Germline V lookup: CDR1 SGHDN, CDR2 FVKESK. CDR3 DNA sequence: TGTGCCAGCAGCCGTAGGACAGGCCTCTCTGGGGCCAACGTCCTGACTTTC. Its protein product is CASSRRTGLSGANVLTF.

The CDR3 region has the DNA TGTGCCAGCAGCCCGATCGGGATCACTGAAGCTTTCTTT. Translated, it gives CASSPIGITEAFF. This sequence joins TRBV7-2 and TRBJ1-1, with no clear D. The CDR3 is 13 residues long. V was trimmed by 5 bases and J by 4 bases, leaving 11 bases between them. Germline assignment: CDR1 SGHTA and CDR2 FQGNSA.

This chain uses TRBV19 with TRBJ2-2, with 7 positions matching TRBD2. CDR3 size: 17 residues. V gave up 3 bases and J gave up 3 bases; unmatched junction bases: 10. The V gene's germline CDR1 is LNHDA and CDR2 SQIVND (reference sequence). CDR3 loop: CASSIRREGKDTGELFF. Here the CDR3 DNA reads TGTGCCAGTAGTATCAGAAGGGAGGGTAAGGACACCGGGGAGCTGTTTTTT.

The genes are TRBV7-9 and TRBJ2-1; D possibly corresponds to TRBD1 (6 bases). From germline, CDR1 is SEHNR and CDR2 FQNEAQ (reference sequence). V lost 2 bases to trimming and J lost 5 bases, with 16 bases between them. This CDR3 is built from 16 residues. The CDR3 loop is CASSLLGEGDNNEQFF. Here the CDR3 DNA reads TGTGCCAGCAGCTTACTGGGGGAAGGGGACAACAATGAGCAGTTCTTC.

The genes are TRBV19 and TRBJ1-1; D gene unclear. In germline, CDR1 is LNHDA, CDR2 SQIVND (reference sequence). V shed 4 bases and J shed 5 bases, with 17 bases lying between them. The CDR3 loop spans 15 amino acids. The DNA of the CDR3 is TGTGCCAGTAGTAAAAAGTACGGGGATAATACTGAAGCTTTCTTT. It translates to CASSKKYGDNTEAFF. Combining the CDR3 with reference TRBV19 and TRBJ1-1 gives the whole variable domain DGGITQSPKYLFRKEGQNVTLSCEQNLNHDAMYWYRQDPGQGLRLIYYSQIVNDFQKGDIAEGYSVSREKKESFPLTVTSAQKNPTAFYLCASSKKYGDNTEAFFGQGTRLTVV.

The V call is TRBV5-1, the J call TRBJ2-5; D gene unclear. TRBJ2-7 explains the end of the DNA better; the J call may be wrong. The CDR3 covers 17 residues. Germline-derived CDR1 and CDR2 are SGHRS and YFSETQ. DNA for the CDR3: TGCGCCAGCAGCTTGGTCCTTGTACAGAACCAACCTAACGAGCAGTACTTC. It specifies CASSLVLVQNQPNEQYF.

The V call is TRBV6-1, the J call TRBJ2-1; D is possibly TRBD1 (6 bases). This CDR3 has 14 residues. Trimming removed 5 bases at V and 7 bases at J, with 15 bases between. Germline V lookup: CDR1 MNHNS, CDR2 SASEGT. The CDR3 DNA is TGTGCCAGCAGTACAGGGTGGGTTGGAAATGAGCAGTTCTTC. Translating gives CASSTGWVGNEQFF.

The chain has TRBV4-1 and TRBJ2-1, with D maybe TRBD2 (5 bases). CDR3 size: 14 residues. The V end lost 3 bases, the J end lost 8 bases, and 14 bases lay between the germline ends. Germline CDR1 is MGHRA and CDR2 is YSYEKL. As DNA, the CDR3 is TGCGCCAGCAGCCACATAGGCAGGCGGGATGAGCAGTTCTTC. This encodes CASSHIGRRDEQFF.

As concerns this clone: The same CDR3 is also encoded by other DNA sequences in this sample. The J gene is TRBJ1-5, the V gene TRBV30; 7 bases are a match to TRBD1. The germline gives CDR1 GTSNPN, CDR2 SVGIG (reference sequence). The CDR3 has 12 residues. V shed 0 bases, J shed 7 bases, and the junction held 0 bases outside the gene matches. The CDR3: CAWSVQGQPQHF. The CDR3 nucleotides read TGTGCCTGGAGTGTACAGGGGCAGCCCCAGCATTTT.

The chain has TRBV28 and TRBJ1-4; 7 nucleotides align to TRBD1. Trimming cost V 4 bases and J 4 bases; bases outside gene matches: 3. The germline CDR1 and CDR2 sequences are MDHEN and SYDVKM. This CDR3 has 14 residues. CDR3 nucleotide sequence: TGTGCCAGCAGTTGGGGACAGTATAATGAAAAACTGTTTTTT. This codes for CASSWGQYNEKLFF.

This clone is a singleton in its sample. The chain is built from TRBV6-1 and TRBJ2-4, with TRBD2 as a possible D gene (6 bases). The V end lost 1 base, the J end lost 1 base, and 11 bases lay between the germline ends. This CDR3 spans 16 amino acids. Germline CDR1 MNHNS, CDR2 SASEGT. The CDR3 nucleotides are TGTGCCAGCAGTGAAGGGGGGGTGGCCGCCAAAAACATTCAGTACTTC. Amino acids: CASSEGGVAAKNIQYF.

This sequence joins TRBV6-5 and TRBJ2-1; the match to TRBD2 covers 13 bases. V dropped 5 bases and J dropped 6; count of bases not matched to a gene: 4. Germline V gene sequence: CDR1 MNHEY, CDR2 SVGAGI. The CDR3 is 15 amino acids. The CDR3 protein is CASSGRLAGGNEQFF. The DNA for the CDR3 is TGTGCCAGCAGTGGCCGACTAGCGGGAGGCAATGAGCAGTTCTTC.

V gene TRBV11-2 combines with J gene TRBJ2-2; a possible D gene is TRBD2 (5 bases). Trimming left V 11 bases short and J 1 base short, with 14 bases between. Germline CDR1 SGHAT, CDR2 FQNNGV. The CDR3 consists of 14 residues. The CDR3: CAGKVGRNTGELFF. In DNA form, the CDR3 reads TGTGCCGGGAAGGTGGGGAGGAACACCGGGGAGCTGTTTTTT.

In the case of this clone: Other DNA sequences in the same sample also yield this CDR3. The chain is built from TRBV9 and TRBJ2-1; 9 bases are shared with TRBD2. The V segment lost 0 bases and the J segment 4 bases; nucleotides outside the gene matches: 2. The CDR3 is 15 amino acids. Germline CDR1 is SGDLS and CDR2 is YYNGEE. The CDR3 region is CASSVETSGYNEQFF. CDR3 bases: TGTGCCAGCAGCGTAGAGACTAGCGGTTACAATGAGCAGTTCTTC.

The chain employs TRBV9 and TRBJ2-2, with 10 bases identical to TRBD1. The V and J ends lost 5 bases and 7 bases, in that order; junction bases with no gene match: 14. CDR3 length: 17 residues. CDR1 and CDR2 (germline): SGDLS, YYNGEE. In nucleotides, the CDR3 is TGTGCCAGCAGACCAACTGGGGGGACAGGGGCCAGCGGGGAGCTGTTTTTT. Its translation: CASRPTGGTGASGELFF.

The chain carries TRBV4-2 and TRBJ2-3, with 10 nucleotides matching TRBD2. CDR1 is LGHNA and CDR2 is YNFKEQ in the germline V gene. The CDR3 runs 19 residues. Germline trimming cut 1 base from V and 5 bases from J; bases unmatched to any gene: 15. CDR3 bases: TGTGCCAGCAGCCAAGTGGGGAAAGCGGGAGGGAGGTCCGGAGATACGCAGTATTTT. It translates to CASSQVGKAGGRSGDTQYF.

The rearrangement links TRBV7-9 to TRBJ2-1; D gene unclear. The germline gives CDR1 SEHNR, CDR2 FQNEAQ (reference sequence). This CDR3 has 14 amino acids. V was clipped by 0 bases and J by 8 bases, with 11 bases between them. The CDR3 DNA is TGTGCCAGCAGCTTAGCCCCCAGAGGTGATGAGCAGTTCTTC. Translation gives CASSLAPRGDEQFF.

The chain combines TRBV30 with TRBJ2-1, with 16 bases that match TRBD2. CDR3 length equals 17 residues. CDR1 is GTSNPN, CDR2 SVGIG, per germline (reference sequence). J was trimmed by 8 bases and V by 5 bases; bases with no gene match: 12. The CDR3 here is CAWEGLAGGPFSDEQFF. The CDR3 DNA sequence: TGTGCCTGGGAGGGACTAGCGGGAGGGCCGTTTAGTGATGAGCAGTTCTTC.

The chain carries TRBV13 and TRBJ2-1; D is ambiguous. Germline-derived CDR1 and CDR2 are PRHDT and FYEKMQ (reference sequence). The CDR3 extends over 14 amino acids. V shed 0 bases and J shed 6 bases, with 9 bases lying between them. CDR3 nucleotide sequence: TGTGCCAGCAGCTTAGGCCGGTCCCCCAATGAGCAGTTCTTC. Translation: CASSLGRSPNEQFF.

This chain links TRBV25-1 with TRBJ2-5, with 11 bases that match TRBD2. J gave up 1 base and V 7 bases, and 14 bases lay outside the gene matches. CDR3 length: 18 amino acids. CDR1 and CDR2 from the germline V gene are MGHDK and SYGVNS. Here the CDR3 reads CASTGTSGDSRFQETQYF. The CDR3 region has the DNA TGTGCCAGCACCGGGACTAGCGGTGATTCGCGGTTCCAAGAGACCCAGTACTTC.

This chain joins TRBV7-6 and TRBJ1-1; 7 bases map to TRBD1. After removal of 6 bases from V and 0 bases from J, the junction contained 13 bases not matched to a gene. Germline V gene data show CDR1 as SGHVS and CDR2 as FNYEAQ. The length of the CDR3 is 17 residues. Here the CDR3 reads CASSPLSGGVMNTEAFF. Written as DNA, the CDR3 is TGTGCCAGCAGTCCACTTTCAGGGGGTGTGATGAACACTGAAGCTTTCTTT. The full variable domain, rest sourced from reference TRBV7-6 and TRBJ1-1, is GAGVSQSPRYKVTKRGQDVALRCDPISGHVSLYWYRQALGQGPEFLTYFNYEAQQDKSGLPNDRFSAERPEGSISTLTIQRTEQRDSAMYRCASSPLSGGVMNTEAFFGQGTRLTVV.

The CDR3 protein is CASSEHGGLNTEAFF. The CDR3 nucleotides are TGTGCCAGCAGCGAACACGGGGGGCTGAACACTGAAGCTTTCTTT. V and J are TRBV6-4 and TRBJ1-1; maybe TRBD1 (6 bases). Between the trimmed V and J ends, which lost 6 bases and 0 bases, there was a span of 14 bases. CDR3 size: 15 residues. In germline, CDR1 is MRHNA, CDR2 SNTAGT.

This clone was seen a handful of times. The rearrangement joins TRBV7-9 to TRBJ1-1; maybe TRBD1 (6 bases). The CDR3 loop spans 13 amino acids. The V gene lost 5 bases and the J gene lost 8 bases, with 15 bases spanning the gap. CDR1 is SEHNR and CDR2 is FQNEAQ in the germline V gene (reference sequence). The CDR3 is CASSQEADREAFF. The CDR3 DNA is TGTGCCAGCAGCCAGGAGGCGGACAGAGAAGCTTTCTTT.

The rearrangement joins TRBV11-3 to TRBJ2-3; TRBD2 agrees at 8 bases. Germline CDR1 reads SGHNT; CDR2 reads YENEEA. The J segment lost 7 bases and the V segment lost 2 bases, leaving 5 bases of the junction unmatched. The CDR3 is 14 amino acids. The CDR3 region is CASSLKRERNTQYF. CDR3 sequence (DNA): TGTGCCAGCAGCTTAAAGCGGGAGAGAAATACGCAGTATTTT.

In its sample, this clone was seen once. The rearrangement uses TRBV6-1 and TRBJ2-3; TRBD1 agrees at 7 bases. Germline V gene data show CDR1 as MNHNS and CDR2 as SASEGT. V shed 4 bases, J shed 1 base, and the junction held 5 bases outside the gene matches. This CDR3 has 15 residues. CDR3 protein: CASSAHRGGTDTQYF. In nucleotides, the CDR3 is TGTGCCAGCAGTGCCCACAGGGGAGGCACAGATACGCAGTATTTT.

The CDR3 region is CASRRQGVTGELFF. The CDR3 DNA sequence: TGTGCCAGCAGGCGACAGGGAGTCACCGGGGAGCTGTTTTTT. The chain carries TRBV6-5 and TRBJ2-2; 7 bases match TRBD1. The CDR3 is made up of 14 amino acids. Germline trimming cut 6 bases from V and 4 bases from J; bases unmatched to any gene: 5. Germline V gene sequence: CDR1 MNHEY, CDR2 SVGAGI.

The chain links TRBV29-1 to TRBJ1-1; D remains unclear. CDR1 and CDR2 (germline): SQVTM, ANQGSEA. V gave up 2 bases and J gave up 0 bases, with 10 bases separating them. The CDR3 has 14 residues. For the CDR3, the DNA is TGCAGCGTTGAAAACAGATCCCTGAACACTGAAGCTTTCTTT. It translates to CSVENRSLNTEAFF.